Listed below are T cell receptor beta chains from one sample, sequenced in a study of T cells after yellow fever vaccination. TCRdb reprocessed the 5' RACE reads via MiXCR and lists one record per CDR3 protein. The sample contains approximately 90,000 distinct CDR3 sequences, approximately 5.5% of which appear only once. Here the sequenced sample was CD8+ T cells sorted from PBMCs, taken 10 days after the yellow fever booster vaccination. These receptors originate from a man aged 18 to 35 who received the YFV17D yellow fever vaccine. Both conserved end residues are trimmed from each CDR3.

V,J,CDR3
TRBV27,TRBJ2-1,ASSLRGGYNEQF
TRBV6-2/TRBV6-3,TRBJ2-3,ASTQGWDRATDTQY
TRBV6-5,TRBJ2-2,ASSYPGDGELF
TRBV19,TRBJ1-1,ASSKTANTEAF
TRBV7-9,TRBJ1-1,ASSLGGGNAEAF
TRBV5-6,TRBJ2-3,ASSGIGREYPDTQY
TRBV9,TRBJ2-2,ASSVGRAGELF
TRBV10-3,TRBJ1-1,AIRPQGGRTEAF
TRBV10-3,TRBJ2-3,AISEEGYGTDTQY
TRBV7-8,TRBJ2-1,ASSLTEGGFEFVYNEQF
TRBV5-1,TRBJ2-4,ASSLGGGAESVNIQY
TRBV10-3,TRBJ2-1,ATGDQDIPYNEQF
TRBV5-1,TRBJ2-2,ASRTNRVGPNTGELF
TRBV7-4,TRBJ1-1,ASSLAAGPLEAF
TRBV5-6,TRBJ2-5,ASSLYGAPQETQY
TRBV6-2/TRBV6-3,TRBJ2-7,ASSYGIGTGIEQY
TRBV6-2/TRBV6-3,TRBJ2-7,AIRPGLGEQY
TRBV12-3/TRBV12-4,TRBJ2-2,ASSSTGVNTGELF
TRBV4-3,TRBJ2-5,ASSRSTASGGETQY
TRBV4-3,TRBJ2-3,ASSQAGGTDTQY
TRBV12-3/TRBV12-4,TRBJ1-5,ASSLWDRDSNQPQH
TRBV10-3,TRBJ2-7,AIRDRGVDEQY
TRBV30,TRBJ2-7,AWSVGQGGSEQY
TRBV28,TRBJ2-1,ASRTGTGVNEQF
TRBV19,TRBJ1-1,ASKLSGTLNTEAF
TRBV5-1,TRBJ2-2,ASSLGQGAIRPGELF
TRBV5-4,TRBJ2-7,ASSLTGKIYEQY
TRBV6-5,TRBJ1-2,ASSSRALYGYT
TRBV7-3,TRBJ1-1,ASSLFGGIAVNEAF
TRBV4-1,TRBJ2-1,ASSQGSDNEQF
TRBV27,TRBJ1-6,ASKPGGTGVSPLH
TRBV6-2/TRBV6-3,TRBJ1-1,ASSYWEQGNKAF
TRBV15,TRBJ2-1,ATDQIAGHYNEQF
TRBV4-1,TRBJ1-1,ASSQFRGLNTEAF
TRBV15,TRBJ2-7,ATSRDRLRVRYEQY
TRBV6-5,TRBJ2-2,ASSYRSPGGNTGELF
TRBV27,TRBJ2-1,ASSFPPRDRALPHSYNEQF
TRBV29-1,TRBJ1-1,SAERLAEAF
TRBV4-1,TRBJ1-4,ASSQGDRGPRGEKLF
TRBV28,TRBJ2-3,ASSLRTSYTDTQY
TRBV12-3/TRBV12-4,TRBJ2-7,ASSLAGVEDEQY
TRBV12-5,TRBJ1-1,ASGLENTEAF
TRBV5-1,TRBJ2-3,ASSHGLAGITDTQY
TRBV6-4,TRBJ2-1,ASSDLGRSYNEQF
TRBV20-1,TRBJ1-1,STLGPGTGGTEAF
TRBV30,TRBJ2-5,AWKAAEETQY
TRBV4-3,TRBJ2-3,ASSQGGTGGWTDTQY
TRBV4-1,TRBJ1-2,ASSQGTAANYGYT
TRBV25-1,TRBJ1-6,ASSARGLESPLH
TRBV13,TRBJ1-1,ASSFPGPNTEAF
TRBV6-5,TRBJ2-7,ASSYTEDRLTSYEQY
TRBV3-1,TRBJ2-5,ASSSRVAGVQETQY
TRBV7-3,TRBJ1-5,ASSSPGAVEKEYQPQH
TRBV7-6,TRBJ2-5,ASSLALTGEVQETQY
TRBV12-3/TRBV12-4,TRBJ2-7,ASSPGGFAYYEQY
TRBV5-1,TRBJ2-1,ASSARGGYNEQF
TRBV7-9,TRBJ1-1,ASSLLRQGAF
TRBV28,TRBJ2-1,ASSRLAGGSYNEQF
TRBV4-2,TRBJ1-2,ASSPTGLYGYT
TRBV7-7,TRBJ2-1,ASSFRKADEQF